Shown below are 21 T cell receptor beta chains from a single sample sequenced in a study of early T cells in non-severe SARS-CoV-2 infection. TCRdb analysed the 5' RACE reads with MiXCR anew, one entry per CDR3 protein. Of 30,000 or so distinct CDR3 sequences listed, approximately 6.3% were seen once; the top ten hold about a third. The sequenced sample consisted of whole blood. The receptors were gathered from an adult who was a healthcare worker with PCR-confirmed SARS-CoV-2 infection or an uninfected control (not recorded which).

This clonotype has at least ten counts. The V and J genes are TRBV7-6 and TRBJ2-7; 7 bases match TRBD1. CDR1 and CDR2 (germline): SGHVS, FNYEAQ. The V gene end was trimmed by 1 base and the J gene end by 0 bases; junction bases not matched to a gene: 6. This CDR3 is 16 amino acids long. The CDR3 DNA reads TGTGCCAGCAGCTTAGGGGGGACAGCCAGCTCCTACGAGCAGTACTTC. The encoded protein is CASSLGGTASSYEQYF.

In DNA, the CDR3 is TGTGCCAGCAGCTACAGGGGGATAAGTGCGGACACCGGGGAGCTGTTTTTT. Its translation: CASSYRGISADTGELFF. The genes are TRBV9 and TRBJ2-2; 8 positions match TRBD1. The J segment lost 3 bases and the V segment lost 4 bases, leaving 11 bases of the junction unmatched. The CDR3 loop spans 17 amino acids. Germline CDR1 SGDLS, CDR2 YYNGEE.

This clonotype was found many times. The chain employs TRBV29-1 and TRBJ2-5; 8 bases fit TRBD1. The J segment lost 6 bases and the V segment lost 3 bases, leaving 3 bases of the junction unmatched. The CDR3 is made up of 12 amino acids. The germline CDR1 and CDR2 sequences are SQVTM and ANQGSEA. CDR3 coding DNA: TGCAGCGTTGACAGACAGGGGAAGACCCAGTACTTC. It is translated as CSVDRQGKTQYF.

This clonotype was counted ten times or more. The chain combines TRBV18 with TRBJ2-7; D remains unclear. Germline assignment: CDR1 KGHSH and CDR2 LQKENI. The CDR3 is made up of 12 amino acids. V lost 3 bases and J lost 0, with 3 bases in between. The CDR3 bases are TGTGCCAGCTCACCTCTCTCCTACGAGCAGTACTTC. Translated: CASSPLSYEQYF.

This clonotype was observed at least ten times. The chain is built from TRBV6-2 or TRBV6-3 and TRBJ2-5; D ambiguous. The germline V and J ends were trimmed by 6 bases and 5 bases, with 10 bases remaining between them. Germline CDR1 is MNHEY and CDR2 is SVGEGT. This CDR3 region has 12 residues. Written as DNA, the CDR3 is TGTGCCAGCAGCTGGGGTGGCGAGACCCAGTACTTC. The encoded protein is CASSWGGETQYF.

This clonotype came up many times. The CDR3 sequence: CASSAGQGGTDTQYF. The CDR3 region has the DNA TGTGCCAGCAGCGCGGGACAGGGAGGGACAGATACGCAGTATTTT. The genes are TRBV9 and TRBJ2-3; 9 bases map to TRBD1. V shed 3 bases and J 3 bases; nucleotides not matched to a gene: 5. In germline, CDR1 is SGDLS, CDR2 YYNGEE. This CDR3 spans 15 amino acids.

This clonotype was seen more than once but under ten times. The CDR3 protein is CASGGRESYEQFF. The CDR3, as DNA: TGTGCCAGTGGGGGGCGGGAGTCCTATGAGCAGTTCTTC. This sequence joins TRBV7-2 and TRBJ2-1; a weak D match, TRBD2 (7 bases). V gave up 9 bases and J gave up 8 bases, with 17 bases separating them. Per the germline V gene, CDR1 is SGHTA and CDR2 is FQGNSA. The CDR3 totals 13 residues.

The chain employs TRBV18 and TRBJ1-4; no definite D call. Germline loops: CDR1 KGHSH, CDR2 LQKENI. The CDR3 runs 16 residues. V lost 4 bases and J lost 0, with 12 bases in between. The CDR3: CASSLGSSATNEKLFF. The CDR3 bases are TGTGCCAGCTCACTGGGGAGTTCAGCAACTAATGAAAAACTGTTTTTT.

This clonotype was picked up many times. The chain recombines TRBV7-8 with TRBJ2-2; D is perhaps TRBD1 (5 bases). Germline V gene lookup returns CDR1 SGHVS and CDR2 FQNEAQ. This CDR3 region has 15 residues. V was cut by 7 bases and J by 4 bases, with 16 bases left in between. The CDR3 is CASTAVGPGTGELFF. The DNA of the CDR3 is TGTGCCAGCACCGCCGTGGGGCCGGGCACCGGGGAGCTGTTTTTT.

This clonotype was counted at least ten times. The chain recombines TRBV6-4 with TRBJ1-1; D may be TRBD1 (5 bases). V was shortened by 4 bases and J by 1 base, with 10 bases between the two germline ends. CDR3 size: 14 residues. Germline V gives CDR1 MRHNA, CDR2 SNTAGT. In DNA form, the CDR3 reads TGTGCCAGCAGTGCTGAGGGGTGGAACACTGAAGCTTTCTTT. It translates to CASSAEGWNTEAFF.

V is TRBV6-6 and J is TRBJ2-3; TRBD2 aligns across 11 bases. CDR3 length: 15 residues. Germline assignment: CDR1 MNHNY and CDR2 SVGAGI (reference sequence). J was trimmed by 2 bases and V by 6 bases; bases with no gene match: 4. CDR3 bases: TGTGCCAGCAGGAAGACTAGCGGGGCCACAGATACGCAGTATTTT. This gives the protein CASRKTSGATDTQYF.

There are many counts of this clonotype. The chain recombines TRBV7-9 with TRBJ1-1; a possible D gene is TRBD1 (5 bases). The germline V gene has CDR1 SEHNR and CDR2 FQNEAQ (reference sequence). Trimming removed 2 bases at V and 5 bases at J, with 18 bases between. This CDR3 region has 16 residues. This chain's CDR3 is CASSLRRPQGETEAFF. DNA for the CDR3: TGTGCCAGCAGCTTAAGAAGACCCCAGGGTGAAACTGAAGCTTTCTTT.

This clonotype has just a few counts. The gene calls are TRBV6-5 and TRBJ2-7, with D possibly matching TRBD1 (5 bases). This CDR3 comprises 14 residues. Per germline, CDR1 MNHEY and CDR2 SVGAGI. Trimming pared 2 bases from V and 2 bases from J, leaving 10 bases between. As DNA, the CDR3 is TGTGCCAGCAGTTACAGCAGGACACCCTACGAGCAGTACTTC. As protein: CASSYSRTPYEQYF.

Concerning this clonotype: Being one base from a much bigger clone, this may be a read error. The genes are TRBV7-9 and TRBJ2-4; no firm D call. The CDR3 is 12 amino acids. CDR1 is SEHNR, CDR2 FQNEAQ, per germline (reference sequence). In nucleotides, the CDR3 is TGTGCCAACAGCTTAGGAGAAAACATTCAGTACTTC. Amino acids: CANSLGENIQYF.

This clonotype was recorded many times. The chain is built from TRBV12-5 and TRBJ2-1; tentative D call: TRBD2 (6 bases). CDR3 length equals 18 residues. Between the trimmed V and J ends, which lost 0 bases and 4 bases, there was a span of 19 bases. CDR1 and CDR2 from the germline V gene are LGHNT and FRNRAP. The DNA for the CDR3 is TGTGCTAGTGGTTTGGTACTGTCGGGGGTCCTCCTATACAATGAGCAGTTCTTC. It is translated as CASGLVLSGVLLYNEQFF.

This clonotype has a handful of counts. The chain is built from TRBV11-3 and TRBJ2-1; D unresolved. From germline, CDR1 is SGHNT and CDR2 YENEEA. V was cut by 2 bases and J by 3 bases, with 14 bases left in between. This CDR3 comprises 16 residues. DNA of the CDR3: TGTGCCAGCAGCTTATATAGGACCGCGGACTACAATGAGCAGTTCTTC. This gives the protein CASSLYRTADYNEQFF.

Ten or more counts support this clonotype. The CDR3 coding sequence is TGTGCCAGCAGTGAGGGGACTAGCGGGGGGCCGATATGGACTAGCACAGATACGCAGTATTTT. It encodes CASSEGTSGGPIWTSTDTQYF. This sequence joins TRBV7-9 and TRBJ2-3; 15 bases agree with TRBD2. The V and J ends lost 6 bases and 0 bases, in that order; junction bases with no gene match: 16. CDR1 SEHNR and CDR2 FQNEAQ come from the germline V gene (reference sequence). The CDR3 has 21 amino acids.

This clonotype was detected ten times or more. V gene TRBV7-9 combines with J gene TRBJ2-1; TRBD2 matches at 13 bases. This CDR3 comprises 14 residues. V shed 5 bases, J shed 9 bases, and the junction held 4 bases outside the gene matches. Germline CDR1 and CDR2: SEHNR and FQNEAQ (reference sequence). CDR3 bases: TGTGCCAGCAGCCTCGGACTAGCGGGGGTTGAGCAGTTCTTC. Translated, it gives CASSLGLAGVEQFF.

This clonotype has at least ten counts. The chain links TRBV30 to TRBJ2-7; 9 nucleotides match TRBD1. The CDR3 is 14 residues long. CDR1 is GTSNPN, CDR2 SVGIG, per germline (reference sequence). With V trimmed by 2 bases and J by 7 bases, 9 bases remained unmatched. In DNA form, the CDR3 reads TGTGCCTGGAGTCCCACAGGGGGCCCGGTTGAGCAGTACTTC. As protein: CAWSPTGGPVEQYF. The full variable domain, in which reference TRBV30 and TRBJ2-7 provide the parts outside the CDR3, is SQTIHQWPATLVQPVGSPLSLECTVEGTSNPNLYWYRQAAGRGLQLLFYSVGIGQISSEVPQNLSASRPQDRQFILSSKKLLLSDSGFYLCAWSPTGGPVEQYFGPGTRLTVT.

This clonotype occurred many times. The CDR3 DNA reads TGTGCCAGCAGTGTTGGGACAGGGAGCACAGATACGCAGTATTTT. It translates to CASSVGTGSTDTQYF. The chain carries TRBV12-3 or TRBV12-4 and TRBJ2-3; TRBD1 matches at 9 bases. V lost 5 bases and J lost 0; bases outside the gene matches: 3. The CDR3 has 15 amino acids.

This clonotype was seen only a few times. The rearrangement uses TRBV20-1 and TRBJ2-3; possibly TRBD2 for D (6 bases). The CDR3 has 16 residues. Germline CDR1 DFQATT, CDR2 SNEGSKA (reference sequence). The V and J ends lost 1 base and 2 bases respectively, with 16 bases between them. The CDR3 DNA reads as TGCAGTGCTAGAGCCCCCCTGGGGGGAGACACAGATACGCAGTATTTT. It specifies CSARAPLGGDTDTQYF.